The T cell receptor (beta chain) described here comes from a study of molecular identifiers for immune sequencing clone quantification. TCRdb passed the PCR reads through MiXCR, listing each CDR3 protein once. The table lists 63,000 or so distinct CDR3 sequences, around 17% of them singletons, with approximately 1.5% in the top ten. This clonotype showed up just a few times. A much larger clone lies one base from this, so it may be a read error. The CDR3 spans 15 residues. CDR1 is LGHNA, CDR2 YSLEER, per germline. The chain couples TRBV4-3 to TRBJ2-1; no clear D gene. Sequencing was performed on naive CD8+ T cells from blood, with Jurkat cell RNA spiked in. Stated subset: FACS-sorted CD8+CD4-CCR7+CD45RA+ naive T cells. The source of this sequence is a human donor in good health. Some libraries in this study had Jurkat cell RNA spiked in. The CDR3, as DNA: TGCGCCAGCAGCCAATGGTTTGGAGATTACAATGGGCAGTTCTTC. As protein: CASSQWFGDYNGQFF.